This record covers a single TCR beta chain. As processed by the authors: For nucleated cells, counts were estimated from reference gene primer amplification. Profiling relied on immunoSEQ multiplex PCR, and the TCRdb table lists in-frame clones only, not all of them. V, J and clone size are taken as reported in that table, and D and trimming were inferred from the DNA itself. The table records some 95,000 clones, around 80% of them present only once. The sample comes from a study of blood T cell repertoires in COVID-19. Sample: peripheral blood. This clonotype originated in a man between 65 and 80 years old with acute or convalescent COVID-19.

CDR3 DNA sequence: TGTGCCAGCAGCTTGGACTCCCATGGTCCCTACAATGAGCAGTTCTTC. This translates into CASSLDSHGPYNEQFF. The rearrangement links TRBV5-5 to TRBJ2-1; no clear D. The CDR3 is 16 amino acids. Germline V CDR1 and CDR2: SGHKS, YYEKEE (reference sequence). Trimming removed 0 bases from V and 2 bases from J, with 12 bases in between.